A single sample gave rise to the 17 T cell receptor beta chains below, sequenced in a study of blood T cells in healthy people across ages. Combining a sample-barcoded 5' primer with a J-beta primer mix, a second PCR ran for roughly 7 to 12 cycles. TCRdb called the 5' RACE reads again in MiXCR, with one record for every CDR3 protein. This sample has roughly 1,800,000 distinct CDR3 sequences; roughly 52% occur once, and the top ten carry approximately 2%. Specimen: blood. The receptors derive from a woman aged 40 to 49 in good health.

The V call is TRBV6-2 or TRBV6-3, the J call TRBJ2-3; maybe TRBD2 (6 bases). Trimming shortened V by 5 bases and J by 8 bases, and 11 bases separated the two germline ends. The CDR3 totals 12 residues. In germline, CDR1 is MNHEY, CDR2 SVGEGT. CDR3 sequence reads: CASSLAGPTQYF. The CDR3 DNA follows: TGTGCCAGCAGTCTCGCGGGGCCTACGCAGTATTTT.

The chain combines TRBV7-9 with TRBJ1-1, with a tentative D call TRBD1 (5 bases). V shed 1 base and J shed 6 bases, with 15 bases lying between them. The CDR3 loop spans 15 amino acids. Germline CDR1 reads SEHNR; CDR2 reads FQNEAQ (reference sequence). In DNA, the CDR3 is TGTGCCAGCAGCTTAGTTGCAGGGAGAAAGGCTGAAGCTTTCTTT. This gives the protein CASSLVAGRKAEAFF. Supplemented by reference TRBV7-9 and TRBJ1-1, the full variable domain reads DTGVSQNPRHKITKRGQNVTFRCDPISEHNRLYWYRQTLGQGPEFLTYFQNEAQLEKSRLLSDRFSAERPKGSFSTLEIQRTEQGDSAMYLCASSLVAGRKAEAFFGQGTRLTVV.

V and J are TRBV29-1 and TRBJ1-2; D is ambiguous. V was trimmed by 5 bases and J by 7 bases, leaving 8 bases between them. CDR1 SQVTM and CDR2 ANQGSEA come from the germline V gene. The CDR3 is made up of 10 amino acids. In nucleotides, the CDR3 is TGCAGCGTTCTCACCCCTGGCTACACCTTC. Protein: CSVLTPGYTF.

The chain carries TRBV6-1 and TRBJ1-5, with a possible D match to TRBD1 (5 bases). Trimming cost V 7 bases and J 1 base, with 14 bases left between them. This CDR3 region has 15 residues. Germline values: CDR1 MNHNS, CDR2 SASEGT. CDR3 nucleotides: TGTGCCAGCACGATACAGGTCGGGAGCAATCAGCCCCAGCATTTT. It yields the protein CASTIQVGSNQPQHF.

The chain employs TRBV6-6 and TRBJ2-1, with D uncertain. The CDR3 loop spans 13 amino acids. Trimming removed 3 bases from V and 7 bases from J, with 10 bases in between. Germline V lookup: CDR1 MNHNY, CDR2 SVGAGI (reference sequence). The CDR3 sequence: CASSYQRFNEQFF. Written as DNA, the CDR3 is TGTGCCAGCAGTTATCAACGGTTTAATGAGCAGTTCTTC.

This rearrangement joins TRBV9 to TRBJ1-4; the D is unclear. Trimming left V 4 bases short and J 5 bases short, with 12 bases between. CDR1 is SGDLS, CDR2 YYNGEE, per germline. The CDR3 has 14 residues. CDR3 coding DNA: TGTGCCAGCAGCTCCCACGAGGAAAATGAAAAACTGTTTTTT. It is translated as CASSSHEENEKLFF.

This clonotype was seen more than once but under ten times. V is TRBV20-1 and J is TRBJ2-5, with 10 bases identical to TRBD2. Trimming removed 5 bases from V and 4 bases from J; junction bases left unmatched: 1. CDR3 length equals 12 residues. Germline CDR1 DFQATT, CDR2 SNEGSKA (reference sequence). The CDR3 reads CSAVAGGETQYF. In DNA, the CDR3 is TGCAGTGCTGTAGCGGGGGGAGAGACCCAGTACTTC.

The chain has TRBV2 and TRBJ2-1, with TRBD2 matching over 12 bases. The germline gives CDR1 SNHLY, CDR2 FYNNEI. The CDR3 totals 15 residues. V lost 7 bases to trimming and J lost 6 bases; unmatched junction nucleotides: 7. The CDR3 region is CASNPLAGGPNEQFF. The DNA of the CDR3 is TGTGCCAGCAATCCCCTAGCGGGGGGGCCCAATGAGCAGTTCTTC.

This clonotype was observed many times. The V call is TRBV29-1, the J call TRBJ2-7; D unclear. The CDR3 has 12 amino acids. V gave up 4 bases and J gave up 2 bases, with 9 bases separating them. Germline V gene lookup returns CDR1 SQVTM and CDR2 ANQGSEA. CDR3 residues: CSVADGPYEQYF. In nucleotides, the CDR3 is TGCAGCGTTGCGGACGGGCCCTACGAGCAGTACTTC.

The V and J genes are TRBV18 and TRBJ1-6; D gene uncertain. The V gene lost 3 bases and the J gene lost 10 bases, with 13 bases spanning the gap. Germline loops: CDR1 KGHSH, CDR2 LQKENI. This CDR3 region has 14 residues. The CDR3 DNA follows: TGTGCCAGCTCACCGACCCCCGTGGGATCACCCCTCCACTTT. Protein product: CASSPTPVGSPLHF.

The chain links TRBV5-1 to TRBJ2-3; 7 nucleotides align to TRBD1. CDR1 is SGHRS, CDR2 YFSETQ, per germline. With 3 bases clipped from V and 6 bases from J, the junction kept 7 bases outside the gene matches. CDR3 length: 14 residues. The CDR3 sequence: CASSSQTGTDTQYF. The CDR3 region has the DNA TGCGCCAGCAGCTCGCAGACAGGGACCGATACGCAGTATTTT.

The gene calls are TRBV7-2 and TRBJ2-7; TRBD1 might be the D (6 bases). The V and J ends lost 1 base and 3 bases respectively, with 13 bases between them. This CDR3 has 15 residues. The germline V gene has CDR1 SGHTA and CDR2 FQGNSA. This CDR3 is CASSLEGRGVYEQYF. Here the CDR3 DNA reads TGTGCCAGCAGCTTAGAGGGCAGGGGCGTCTACGAGCAGTACTTC.

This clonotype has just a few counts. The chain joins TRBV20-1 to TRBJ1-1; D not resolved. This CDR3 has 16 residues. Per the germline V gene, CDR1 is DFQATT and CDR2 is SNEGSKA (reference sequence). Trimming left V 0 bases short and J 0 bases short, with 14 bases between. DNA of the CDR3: TGCAGTGCTAGAGATATGTTAACGGGAGTGAACACTGAAGCTTTCTTT. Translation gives CSARDMLTGVNTEAFF.

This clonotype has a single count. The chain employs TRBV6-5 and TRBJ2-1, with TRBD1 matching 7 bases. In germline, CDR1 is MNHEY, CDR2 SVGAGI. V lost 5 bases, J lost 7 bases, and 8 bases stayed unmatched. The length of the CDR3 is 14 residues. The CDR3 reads CASSRHRGRNEQFF. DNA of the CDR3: TGTGCCAGCAGTCGCCACAGGGGCCGGAATGAGCAGTTCTTC.

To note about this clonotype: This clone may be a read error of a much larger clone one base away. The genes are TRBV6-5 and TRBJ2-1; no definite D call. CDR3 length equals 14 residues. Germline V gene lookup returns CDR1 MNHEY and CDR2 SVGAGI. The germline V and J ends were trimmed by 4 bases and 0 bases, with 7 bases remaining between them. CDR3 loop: CASSSYSSYNEQFF. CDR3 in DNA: TGTGCCAGCAGTTCTTACAGCTCCTACAATGAGCAGTTCTTC.

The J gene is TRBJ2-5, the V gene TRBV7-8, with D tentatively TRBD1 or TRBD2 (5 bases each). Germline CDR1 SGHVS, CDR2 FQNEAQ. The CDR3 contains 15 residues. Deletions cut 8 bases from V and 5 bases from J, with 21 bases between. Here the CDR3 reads CASRGLRLPQETQYF. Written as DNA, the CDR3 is TGTGCCAGCCGGGGCCTTAGGCTTCCCCAGGAGACCCAGTACTTC.

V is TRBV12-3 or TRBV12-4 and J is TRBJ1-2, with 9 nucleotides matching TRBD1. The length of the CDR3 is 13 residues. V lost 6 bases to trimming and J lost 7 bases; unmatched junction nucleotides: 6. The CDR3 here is CASSITGGGGYTF. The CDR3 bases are TGTGCCAGCAGCATAACAGGGGGCGGTGGCTACACCTTC.